This T cell receptor (beta chain) was identified in a study of blood T cell repertoires in COVID-19. Study information: Both acute and convalescent COVID-19 samples were obtained from the United States, Italy and Spain. In each case, the material was cDNA or gDNA derived from T cells, B-cell-depleted T cells, or PBMCs.

This CDR3 region has 16 residues. The trim removed 1 base at V and 6 bases at J, leaving 10 bases unmatched. Germline V lookup: CDR1 SGHTA, CDR2 FQGNSA. Authors' methods: Reference gene primer amplification yielded estimated nucleated cell counts. Clones were read by immunoSEQ multiplex PCR, and TCRdb kept only the in-frame ones, dropping some. That table gives V, J and clone size, and the DNA gave D and trimming. The table has 200,000 to 250,000 clones, around 80% seen once. The specimen was peripheral blood. This clonotype was obtained from a woman aged 55 to 70 who had recovered from COVID-19. This chain uses TRBV7-2 with TRBJ1-2, with TRBD1 matching 8 bases. CDR3 loop: CASSLGLDRVADGYTF. The CDR3 DNA sequence: TGTGCCAGCAGCTTAGGTTTGGACAGGGTTGCGGATGGCTACACCTTC.